This T cell receptor beta chain appears in the sequencing data of a study of identical twins. Study outcomes and limitations: Model-predicted out-of-frame TCR alpha sharing fell below observed values in monozygotic twins.

In its sample, this clonotype was seen a few times. The antigen remains undetermined. Between the trimmed V and J ends, which lost 5 bases and 9 bases, there was a span of 14 bases. Germline V gene lookup returns CDR1 SGHTA and CDR2 FQGTGA. The CDR3 is 13 amino acids. MiXCR was run by TCRdb on the 5' RACE reads, yielding one entry per CDR3 protein. The top ten hold approximately 8.8% of the sample, which has approximately 260,000 distinct CDR3 sequences, roughly an eighth seen once. The sequencing input was memory (CD45RO+) T cells sorted from blood. The chain is built from TRBV7-3 and TRBJ2-1, with a tentative D call TRBD1 (5 bases). This TCR was recovered from a woman aged 18-29 years in good health. The CDR3 coding sequence is TGTGCCAGCAGCGAGACAGTCGTAGGTGAGCAGTTCTTC. Translating it yields CASSETVVGEQFF.